The TCR beta chain under discussion was sequenced for a study of patients and donors after allogeneic stem cell transplantation (TCRdb year 2020). Library preparation was by RT-PCR. The sequencer was a NextSeq 550. TCRdb applied fastp at Q25 and MiXCR to the public reads, then kept only in-frame beta chains. Merged by CDR3 protein, the rows form single entries marked with the most common genes and DNA. This sample holds 200,000 to 250,000 distinct CDR3 sequences; approximately 14% were observed only once. Around 10% of the sample belongs to the ten largest clones. Turning to this clonotype: What this receptor recognizes is not known. Base quality data are lacking; no much larger clone is found one base away.

Here V drops 4 bases and J drops 5 bases, and the junction holds 9 bases not matched to any gene. The CDR3 spans 15 residues, from the cysteine through the phenylalanine. Here the CDR3 DNA is all that survives: 45 bases in frame from base 1. This receptor was taken from a human donor who was either an allogeneic HSCT recipient or a stem cell or donor lymphocyte infusion donor (not recorded which). It is not recorded whose cells these are; they may come from a transplant donor. The rearranged chain carries TRBV12-3 or TRBV12-4 and TRBJ2-5, and 8 junction bases match TRBD1. The sequenced sample consisted of blood, either unsorted or a sorted T cell fraction (not recorded which). The encoded CDR3 is CASSYRQGSRETQYF. The DNA sequence is as follows: TGTGCCAGCAGTTACAGACAGGGGAGCCGGGAGACCCAGTACTTC.